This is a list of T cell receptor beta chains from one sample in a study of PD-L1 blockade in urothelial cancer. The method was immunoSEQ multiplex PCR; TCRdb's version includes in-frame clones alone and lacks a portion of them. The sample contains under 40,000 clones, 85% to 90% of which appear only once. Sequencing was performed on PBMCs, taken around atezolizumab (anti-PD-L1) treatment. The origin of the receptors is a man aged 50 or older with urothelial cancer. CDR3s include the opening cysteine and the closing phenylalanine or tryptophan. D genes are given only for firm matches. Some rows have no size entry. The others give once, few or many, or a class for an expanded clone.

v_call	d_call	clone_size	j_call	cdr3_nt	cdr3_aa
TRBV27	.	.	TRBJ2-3	TGTGCCAGCAGTTTATTACTAGGAAGGGAAGATACGCAGTATTTT	CASSLLLGREDTQYF
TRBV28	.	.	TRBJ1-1	TGTGCCACGGCACAGGGGAACACTGAAGCTTTCTTT	CATAQGNTEAFF
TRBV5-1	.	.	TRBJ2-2	TGCGCCAGCAGCTTGGGTCCGGGATTTAAGGCGGACACCGGGGAGCTGTTTTTT	CASSLGPGFKADTGELFF
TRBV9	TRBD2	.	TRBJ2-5	TGTGCCAGCAGCGTACTGGCTAGCGGGGGGGAGACCCAGTACTTC	CASSVLASGGETQYF
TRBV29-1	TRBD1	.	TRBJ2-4	TGCAGCGACTCGGGACAGGGAAACATTCAGTACTTC	CSDSGQGNIQYF
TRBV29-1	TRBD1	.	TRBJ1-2	TGCAGCGTTGAAGACCGACAGGGGAACTATGGCTACACCTTC	CSVEDRQGNYGYTF
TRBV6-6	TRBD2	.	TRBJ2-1	TGTGCCAGCAGTAAAGGGACTAGCGAGAGCAATGAGCAGTTCTTC	CASSKGTSESNEQFF
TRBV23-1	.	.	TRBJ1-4	TGCGCCAGCAGGCCGGCGGGCAGTGCAACTAATGAAAAACTGTTTTTT	CASRPAGSATNEKLFF
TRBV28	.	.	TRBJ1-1	TGTGCCAGCAGTGTAACCGGGTTTTCGTGGAACACTGAAGCTTTCTTT	CASSVTGFSWNTEAFF
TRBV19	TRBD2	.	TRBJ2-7	TGTGCCAGTAGCGGACTAGCGGGCCTAATCCCCTACGAGCAGTACTTC	CASSGLAGLIPYEQYF
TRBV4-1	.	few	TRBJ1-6	TGCGCCAGCAGCCAAGATAAGGGGGTGCAGCGTGGGTCCTATAATTCACCCCTCCACTTT	CASSQDKGVQRGSYNSPLHF
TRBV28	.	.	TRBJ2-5	TGTGCCAGCAGTTTACTCGGACAGCAAACGGGGGAGACCCAGTACTTC	CASSLLGQQTGETQYF
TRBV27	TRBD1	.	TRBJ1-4	TGTGCCAGCAGTCCGTACGGGACAGGGAATGAAAAACTGTTTTTT	CASSPYGTGNEKLFF
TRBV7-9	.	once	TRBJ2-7	TGTGCCAGCAGCTTAGGGGACTCCGAGCAGTACTTC	CASSLGDSEQYF
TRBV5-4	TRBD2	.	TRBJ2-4	TGTGCCAGCAGCTCTGGGACTAGCGGGACGGGGGCCAAAAACATTCAGTACTTC	CASSSGTSGTGAKNIQYF
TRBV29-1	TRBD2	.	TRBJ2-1	TGCAGCGCTGGACTAGCGGGGGTCAATGAGCAGTTCTTC	CSAGLAGVNEQFF
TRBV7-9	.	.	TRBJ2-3	TGTGCCAGCAGCCAGACAGTTTCTAGCACAGATACGCAGTATTTT	CASSQTVSSTDTQYF
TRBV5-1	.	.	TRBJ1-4	TGCGCCAGCAGGAGGACTGTAAATGAAAAACTGTTTTTT	CASRRTVNEKLFF
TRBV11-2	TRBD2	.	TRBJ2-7	TGTGCCAGCAGCTTAGGTGGGACTAGCGGGTTCTACGAGCAGTACTTC	CASSLGGTSGFYEQYF
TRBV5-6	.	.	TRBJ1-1	TGTGCCAGCAGCTTGGCAGACACTGAAGCTTTCTTT	CASSLADTEAFF
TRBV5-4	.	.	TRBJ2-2	TGTGCCAGCAGCTGGGGACTGAACACCGGGGAGCTGTTTTTT	CASSWGLNTGELFF
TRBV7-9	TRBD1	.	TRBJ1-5	TGTGCCAGCAGCTTAAAAGGGGGCGGTCAGCCCCAGCATTTT	CASSLKGGGQPQHF
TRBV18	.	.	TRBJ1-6	TGTGCCAGCTCACCTTCGGGGGGCAATAATTCACCCCTCCACTTT	CASSPSGGNNSPLHF
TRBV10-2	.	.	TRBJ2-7	TGCGCCAGCAGGGTACCCGGGGTGGGGGAGCAGTACTTC	CASRVPGVGEQYF
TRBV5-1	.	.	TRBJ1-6	TGCGCCAGCAGGCCGGGACTGAGCTCCTATAATTCACCCCTCCACTTT	CASRPGLSSYNSPLHF
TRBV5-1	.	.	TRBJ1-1	TGCGCCAGCAGCTTGGTAGACAATGTGAACACTGAAGCTTTCTTT	CASSLVDNVNTEAFF
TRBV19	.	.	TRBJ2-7	TGTGCCAGTAGTTATGCAGGGAACCACGAGCAGTACTTC	CASSYAGNHEQYF
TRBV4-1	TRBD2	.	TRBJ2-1	TGCGCCAGCAGCCAAGATACTAGCGGGACTTACAATGAGCAGTTCTTC	CASSQDTSGTYNEQFF
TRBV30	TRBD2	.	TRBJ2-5	TGTGCCTGGAGTGTACACAGCGGGATAAAGACCCAGTACTTC	CAWSVHSGIKTQYF
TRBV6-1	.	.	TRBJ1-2	TGTGCCAGCAGTGTCATCGAGGGATTTGGCTACACCTTC	CASSVIEGFGYTF
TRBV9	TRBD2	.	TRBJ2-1	TGTGCCAGCAGCCCAACCGCGGGACTAGCGGGTAGGGGGGAGCGTGAGCAGTTCTTC	CASSPTAGLAGRGEREQFF
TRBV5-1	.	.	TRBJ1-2	TGCGCCAGCAGCTTGGATACAGGGTTCTATGGCTACACCTTC	CASSLDTGFYGYTF